This TCR beta chain stems from a study of shared clonotypes between healthy human individuals. Study-level findings and limits: A generally larger estimated richness was seen in naive subsets than in memory subsets. Specimens sampled were limited to blood, with tissue repertoires likely differing.

Concerning this clone itself: Its antigen is currently unknown.

A deep-level run was used for the assay. Sequenced by immunoSEQ multiplex PCR; TCRdb stores in-frame clones only, minus some. The sample holds approximately 1,500,000 clones, approximately 98% seen once. CDR3 length equals 16 residues. CDR1 LGHNA and CDR2 YSLEER come from the germline V gene. V was clipped by 0 bases and J by 9 bases, with 18 bases between them. The study drew all its donors from Caucasian adults living in Nashville, Tennessee. The chain recombines TRBV4-3 with TRBJ2-1; either TRBD1 or TRBD2 may fit D (6 bases each). Sequenced input: naive CD4+ T cells sorted from blood. Indicated subset: CD45RA+ positively selected. The sequence was collected from a man in his thirties or forties in good health. CDR3: CASSQEGGHDRGEQFF. CDR3 nucleotides: TGCGCCAGCAGCCAAGAGGGGGGACACGACCGGGGTGAGCAGTTCTTC.